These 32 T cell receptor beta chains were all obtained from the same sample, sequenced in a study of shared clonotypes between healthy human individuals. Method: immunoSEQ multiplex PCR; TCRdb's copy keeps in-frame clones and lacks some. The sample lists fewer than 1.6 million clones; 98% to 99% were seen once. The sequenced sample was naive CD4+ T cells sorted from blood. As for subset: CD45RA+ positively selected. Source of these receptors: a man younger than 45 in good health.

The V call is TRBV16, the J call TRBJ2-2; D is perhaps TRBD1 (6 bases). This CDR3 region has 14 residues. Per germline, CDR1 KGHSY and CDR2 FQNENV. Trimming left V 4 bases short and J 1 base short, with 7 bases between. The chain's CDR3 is CASSPQGNTGELFF. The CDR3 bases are TGTGCCAGCAGCCCACAGGGGAACACCGGGGAGCTGTTTTTT.

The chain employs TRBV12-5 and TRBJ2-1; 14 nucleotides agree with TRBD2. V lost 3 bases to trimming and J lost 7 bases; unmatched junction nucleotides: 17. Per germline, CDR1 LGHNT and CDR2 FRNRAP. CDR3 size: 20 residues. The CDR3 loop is CASGFTGTSGRTPTGNEQFF. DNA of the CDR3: TGTGCTAGTGGTTTCACCGGGACTAGCGGGAGAACGCCTACTGGGAATGAGCAGTTCTTC.

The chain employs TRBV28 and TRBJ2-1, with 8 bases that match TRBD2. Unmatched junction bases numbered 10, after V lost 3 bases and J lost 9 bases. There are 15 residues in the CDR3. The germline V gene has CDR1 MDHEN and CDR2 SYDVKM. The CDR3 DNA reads TGTGCCAGCAGTTTCGGAGCGGGAGATAGGGGTGAGCAGTTCTTC. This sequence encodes CASSFGAGDRGEQFF. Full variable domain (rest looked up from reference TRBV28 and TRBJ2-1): DVKVTQSSRYLVKRTGEKVFLECVQDMDHENMFWYRQDPGLGLRLIYFSYDVKMKEKGDIPEGYSVSREKKERFSLILESASTNQTSMYLCASSFGAGDRGEQFFGPGTRLTVL.

The CDR3 loop reads CASRETGNSYEQYF. CDR3 DNA: TGTGCCAGCAGGGAGACAGGGAATTCCTACGAGCAGTACTTC. This rearrangement joins TRBV6-4 to TRBJ2-7; TRBD1 aligns across 7 bases. Germline CDR1 MRHNA, CDR2 SNTAGT. J gave up 1 base and V 6 bases, and 6 bases lay outside the gene matches. The CDR3 consists of 14 residues.

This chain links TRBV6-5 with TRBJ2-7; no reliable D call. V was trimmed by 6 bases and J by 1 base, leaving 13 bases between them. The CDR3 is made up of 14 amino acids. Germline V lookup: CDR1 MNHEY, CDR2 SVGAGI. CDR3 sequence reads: CASSPTTLSYEQYF. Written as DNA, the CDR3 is TGTGCCAGCAGCCCTACTACGCTATCCTACGAGCAGTACTTC.

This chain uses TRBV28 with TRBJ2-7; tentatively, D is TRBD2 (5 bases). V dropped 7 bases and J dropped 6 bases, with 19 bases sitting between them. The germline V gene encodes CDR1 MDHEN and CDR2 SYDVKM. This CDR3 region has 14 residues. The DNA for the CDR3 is TGTGCCAGCAAAACCGGCGGGCAGCCGGGCGAGCAGTACTTC. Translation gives CASKTGGQPGEQYF.

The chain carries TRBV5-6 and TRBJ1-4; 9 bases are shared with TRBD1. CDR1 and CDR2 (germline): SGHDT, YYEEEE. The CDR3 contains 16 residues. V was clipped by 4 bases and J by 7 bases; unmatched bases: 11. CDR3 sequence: CASSLGQGGSFEKLFF. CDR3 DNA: TGTGCCAGCAGCCTGGGACAGGGCGGATCGTTTGAAAAACTGTTTTTT. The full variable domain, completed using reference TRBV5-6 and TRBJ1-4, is DAGVTQSPTHLIKTRGQQVTLRCSPKSGHDTVSWYQQALGQGPQFIFQYYEEEERQRGNFPDRFSGHQFPNYSSELNVNALLLGDSALYLCASSLGQGGSFEKLFFGSGTQLSVL.

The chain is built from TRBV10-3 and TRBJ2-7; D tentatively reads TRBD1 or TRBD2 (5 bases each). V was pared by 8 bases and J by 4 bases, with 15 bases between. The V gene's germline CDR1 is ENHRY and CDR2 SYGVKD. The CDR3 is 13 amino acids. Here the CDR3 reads CAIAVGANYEQYF. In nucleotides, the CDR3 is TGTGCCATCGCGGTCGGGGCCAATTACGAGCAGTACTTC.

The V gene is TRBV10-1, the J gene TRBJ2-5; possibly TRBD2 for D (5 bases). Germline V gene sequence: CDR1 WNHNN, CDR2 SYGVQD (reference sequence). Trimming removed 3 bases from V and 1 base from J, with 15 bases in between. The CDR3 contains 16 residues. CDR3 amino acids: CASSEFLSLAQETQYF. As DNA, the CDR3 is TGCGCCAGCAGTGAATTTTTGAGTCTAGCCCAAGAGACCCAGTACTTC.

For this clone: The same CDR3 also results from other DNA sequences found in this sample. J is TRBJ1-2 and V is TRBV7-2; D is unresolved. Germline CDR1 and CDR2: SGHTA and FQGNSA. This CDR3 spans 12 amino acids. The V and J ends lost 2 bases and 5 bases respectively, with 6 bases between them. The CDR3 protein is CASSLSGYGYTF. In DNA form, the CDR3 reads TGTGCCAGCAGCTTATCCGGGTATGGCTACACCTTC.

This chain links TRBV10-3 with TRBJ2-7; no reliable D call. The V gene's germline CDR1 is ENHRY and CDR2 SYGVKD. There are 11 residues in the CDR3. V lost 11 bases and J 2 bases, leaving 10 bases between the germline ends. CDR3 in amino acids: CASGDTYEQYF. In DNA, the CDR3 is TGTGCCTCAGGTGACACCTACGAGCAGTACTTC.

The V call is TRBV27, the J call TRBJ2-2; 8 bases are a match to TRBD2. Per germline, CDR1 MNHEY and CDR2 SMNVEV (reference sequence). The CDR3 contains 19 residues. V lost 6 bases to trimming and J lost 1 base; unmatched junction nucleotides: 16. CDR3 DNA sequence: TGTGCCAGCAGATCCCCTCCTCGGGGGGGTGACCAGAACACCGGGGAGCTGTTTTTT. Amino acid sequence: CASRSPPRGGDQNTGELFF.

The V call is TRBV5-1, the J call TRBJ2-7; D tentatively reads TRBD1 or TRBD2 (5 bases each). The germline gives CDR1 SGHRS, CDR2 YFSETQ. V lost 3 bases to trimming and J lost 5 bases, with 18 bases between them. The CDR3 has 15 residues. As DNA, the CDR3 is TGCGCCAGCAGCTCCCGTGGGGTGGGACCGGACGAGCAGTACTTC. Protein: CASSSRGVGPDEQYF.

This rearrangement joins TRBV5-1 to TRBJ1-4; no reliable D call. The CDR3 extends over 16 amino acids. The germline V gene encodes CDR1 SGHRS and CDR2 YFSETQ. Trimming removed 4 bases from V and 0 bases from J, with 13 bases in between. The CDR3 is CASSLDLGPTNEKLFF. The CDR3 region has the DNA TGCGCCAGCAGCCTCGACCTCGGCCCAACTAATGAAAAACTGTTTTTT.

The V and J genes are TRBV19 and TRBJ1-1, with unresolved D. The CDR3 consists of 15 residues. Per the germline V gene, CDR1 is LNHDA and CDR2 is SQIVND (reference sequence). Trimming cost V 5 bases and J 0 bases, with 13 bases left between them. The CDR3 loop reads CASSFGPGMNTEAFF. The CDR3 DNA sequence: TGTGCCAGTAGTTTTGGTCCGGGAATGAACACTGAAGCTTTCTTT.

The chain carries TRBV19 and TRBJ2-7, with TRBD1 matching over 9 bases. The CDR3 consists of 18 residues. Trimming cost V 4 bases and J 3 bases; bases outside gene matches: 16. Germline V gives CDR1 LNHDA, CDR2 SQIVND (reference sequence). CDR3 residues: CASSTTGGGTLSFYEQYF. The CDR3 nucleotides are TGTGCCAGTAGTACCACAGGGGGCGGGACCCTGTCCTTCTACGAGCAGTACTTC.

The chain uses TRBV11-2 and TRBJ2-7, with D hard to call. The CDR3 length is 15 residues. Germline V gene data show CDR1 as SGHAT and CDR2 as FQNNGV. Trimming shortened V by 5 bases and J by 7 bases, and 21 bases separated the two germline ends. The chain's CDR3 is CASSPSFRVRWEQYF. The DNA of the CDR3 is TGTGCCAGCAGCCCCTCGTTCCGGGTGAGGTGGGAGCAGTACTTC.

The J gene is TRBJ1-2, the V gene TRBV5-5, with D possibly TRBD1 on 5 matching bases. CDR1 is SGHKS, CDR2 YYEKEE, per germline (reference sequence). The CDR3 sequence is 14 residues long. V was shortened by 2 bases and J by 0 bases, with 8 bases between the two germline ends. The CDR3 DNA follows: TGTGCCAGCAGCTTCGGGGGGACTAACTATGGCTACACCTTC. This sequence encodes CASSFGGTNYGYTF.

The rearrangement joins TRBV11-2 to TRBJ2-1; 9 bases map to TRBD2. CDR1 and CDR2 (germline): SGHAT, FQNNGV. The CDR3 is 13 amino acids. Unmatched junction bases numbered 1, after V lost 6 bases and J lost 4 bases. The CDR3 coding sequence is TGTGCCAGCAGGACTAGCGGATACAATGAGCAGTTCTTC. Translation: CASRTSGYNEQFF.

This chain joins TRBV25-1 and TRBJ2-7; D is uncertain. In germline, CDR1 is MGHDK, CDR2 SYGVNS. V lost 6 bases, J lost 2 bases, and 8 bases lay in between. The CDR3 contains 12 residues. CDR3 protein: CASSGLTYEQYF. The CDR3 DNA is TGTGCCAGCAGCGGGCTCACCTACGAGCAGTACTTC.

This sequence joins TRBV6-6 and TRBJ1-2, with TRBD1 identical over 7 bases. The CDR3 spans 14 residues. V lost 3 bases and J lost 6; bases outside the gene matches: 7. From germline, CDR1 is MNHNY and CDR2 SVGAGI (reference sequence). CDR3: CASSYSTGSNGYTF. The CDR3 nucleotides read TGTGCCAGCAGTTATTCGACAGGGTCGAATGGCTACACCTTC.

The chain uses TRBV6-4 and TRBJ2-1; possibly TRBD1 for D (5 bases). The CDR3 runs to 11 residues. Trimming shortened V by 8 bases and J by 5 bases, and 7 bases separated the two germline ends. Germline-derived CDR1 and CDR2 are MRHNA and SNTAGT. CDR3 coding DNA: TGTGCCAGCGAACAGGACAATGAGCAGTTCTTC. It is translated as CASEQDNEQFF.

CDR3 sequence (DNA): TGTGCCATCAGTGGAGGCGATGAGCAGTTCTTC. Its translation is CAISGGDEQFF. V is TRBV10-3 and J is TRBJ2-1; D gene unclear. Per the germline V gene, CDR1 is ENHRY and CDR2 is SYGVKD. CDR3 length: 11 amino acids. The V gene lost 4 bases and the J gene lost 8 bases, with 6 bases spanning the gap.

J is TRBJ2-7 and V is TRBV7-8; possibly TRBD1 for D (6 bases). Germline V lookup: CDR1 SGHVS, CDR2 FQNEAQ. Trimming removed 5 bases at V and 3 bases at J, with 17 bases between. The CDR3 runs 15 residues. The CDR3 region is CASSPTRDKNYEQYF. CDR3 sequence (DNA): TGTGCCAGCAGCCCCACCCGGGACAAGAACTACGAGCAGTACTTC.

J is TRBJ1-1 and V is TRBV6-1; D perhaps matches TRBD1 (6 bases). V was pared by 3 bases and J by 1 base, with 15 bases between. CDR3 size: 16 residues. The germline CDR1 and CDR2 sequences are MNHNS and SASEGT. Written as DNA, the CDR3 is TGTGCCAGCAGTGAGCGTCTACAGGGCGAGAACACTGAAGCTTTCTTT. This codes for CASSERLQGENTEAFF.

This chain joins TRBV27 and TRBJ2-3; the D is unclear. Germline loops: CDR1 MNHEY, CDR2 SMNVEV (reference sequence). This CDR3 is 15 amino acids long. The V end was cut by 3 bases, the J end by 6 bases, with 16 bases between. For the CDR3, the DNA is TGTGCCAGCAGTTTCCTTAGCCTGGAATGGGATACGCAGTATTTT. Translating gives CASSFLSLEWDTQYF.

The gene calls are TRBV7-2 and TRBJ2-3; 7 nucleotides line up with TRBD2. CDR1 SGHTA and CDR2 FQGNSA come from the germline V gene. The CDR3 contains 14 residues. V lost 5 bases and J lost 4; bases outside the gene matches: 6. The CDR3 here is CASSPGGSSDTQYF. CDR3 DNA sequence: TGTGCCAGCAGCCCCGGCGGGAGTTCAGATACGCAGTATTTT.

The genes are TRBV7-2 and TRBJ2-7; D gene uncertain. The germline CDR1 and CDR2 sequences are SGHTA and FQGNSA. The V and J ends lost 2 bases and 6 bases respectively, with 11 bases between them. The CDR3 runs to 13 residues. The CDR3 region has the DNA TGTGCCAGCAGCTTAAGAATGAATTCCGAGCAGTACTTC. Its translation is CASSLRMNSEQYF. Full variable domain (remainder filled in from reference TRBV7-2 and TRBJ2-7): GAGVSQSPSNKVTEKGKDVELRCDPISGHTALYWYRQSLGQGLEFLIYFQGNSAPDKSGLPSDRFSAERTGGSVSTLTIQRTQQEDSAVYLCASSLRMNSEQYFGPGTRLTVT.

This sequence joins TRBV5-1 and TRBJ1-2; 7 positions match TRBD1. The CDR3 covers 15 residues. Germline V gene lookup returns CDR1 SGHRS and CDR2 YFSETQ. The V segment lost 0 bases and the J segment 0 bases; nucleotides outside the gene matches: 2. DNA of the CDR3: TGCGCCAGCAGCTTGGGGGACAGCGCTAACTATGGCTACACCTTC. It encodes CASSLGDSANYGYTF. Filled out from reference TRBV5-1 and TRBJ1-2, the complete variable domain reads KAGVTQTPRYLIKTRGQQVTLSCSPISGHRSVSWYQQTPGQGLQFLFEYFSETQRNKGNFPGRFSGRQFSNSRSEMNVSTLELGDSALYLCASSLGDSANYGYTFGSGTRLTVV.

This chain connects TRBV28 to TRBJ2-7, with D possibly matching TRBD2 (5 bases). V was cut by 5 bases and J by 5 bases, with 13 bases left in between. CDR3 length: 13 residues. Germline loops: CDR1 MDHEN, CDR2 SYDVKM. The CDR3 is CASSLPGDNEQYF. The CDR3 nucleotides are TGTGCCAGCAGTCTGCCCGGGGATAACGAGCAGTACTTC.

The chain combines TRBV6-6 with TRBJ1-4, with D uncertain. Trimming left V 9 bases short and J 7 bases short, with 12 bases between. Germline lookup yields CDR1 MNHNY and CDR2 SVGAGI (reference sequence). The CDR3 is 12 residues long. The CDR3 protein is CASVGGFEKLFF. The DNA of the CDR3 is TGTGCCAGTGTCGGAGGATTTGAAAAACTGTTTTTT.

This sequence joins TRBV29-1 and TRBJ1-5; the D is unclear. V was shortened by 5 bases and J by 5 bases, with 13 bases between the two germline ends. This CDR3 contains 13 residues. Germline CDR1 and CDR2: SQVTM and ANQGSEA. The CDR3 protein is CSVQSSRDQPQHF. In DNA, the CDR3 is TGCAGCGTTCAATCTTCCCGGGATCAGCCCCAGCATTTT.